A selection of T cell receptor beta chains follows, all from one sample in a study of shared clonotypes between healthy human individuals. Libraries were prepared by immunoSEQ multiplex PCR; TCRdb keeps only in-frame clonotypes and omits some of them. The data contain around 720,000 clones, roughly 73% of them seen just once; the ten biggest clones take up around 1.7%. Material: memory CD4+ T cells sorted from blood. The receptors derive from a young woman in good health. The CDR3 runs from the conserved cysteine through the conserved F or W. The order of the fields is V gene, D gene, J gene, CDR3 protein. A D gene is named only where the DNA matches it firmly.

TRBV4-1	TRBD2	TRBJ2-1	CASSPRAGGYNEQFF
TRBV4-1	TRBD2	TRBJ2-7	CASSLPTFSGSGYEQYF
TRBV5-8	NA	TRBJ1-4	CASSLGTHAANEKLFF
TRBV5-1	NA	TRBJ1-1	CASTTGNTEAFF
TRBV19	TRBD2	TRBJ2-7	CASSIWLAESEQYF
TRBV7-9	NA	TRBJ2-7	CASSIGDRYEQYF
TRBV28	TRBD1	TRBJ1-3	CASSNRGQGTLAGNTIYF
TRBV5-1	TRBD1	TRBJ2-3	CASSLAGKGADTQYF
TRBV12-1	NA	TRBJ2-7	CASSLGLADSYEQYF
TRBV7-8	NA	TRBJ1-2	CASSLGEGSYNYGYTF
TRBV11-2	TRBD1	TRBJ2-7	CASSVTTGVEQYF
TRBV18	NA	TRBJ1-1	CASSPRDEGQAFF
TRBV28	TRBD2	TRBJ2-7	CASRLAGSIEQYF
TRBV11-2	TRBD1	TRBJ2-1	CASSPTGVEQFF
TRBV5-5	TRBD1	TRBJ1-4	CASSPTGWREKLFF
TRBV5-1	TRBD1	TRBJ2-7	CASSQGQASYEQYF
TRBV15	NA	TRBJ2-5	CATSRGPQETQYF
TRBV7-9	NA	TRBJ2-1	CASSLWVSVNNEQFF
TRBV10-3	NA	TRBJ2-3	CAIRDSPGLTLGSTDTQYF
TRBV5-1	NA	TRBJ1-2	CASSLALSGPYGYTF
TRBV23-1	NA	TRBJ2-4	CASSQTGPRACKNIQYF
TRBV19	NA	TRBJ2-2	CASSIRTTGELFF
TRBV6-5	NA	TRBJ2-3	CASRLDRATDTQYF
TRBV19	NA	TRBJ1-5	CASSIYGGGDQPQHF
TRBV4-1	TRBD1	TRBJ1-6	CASSLSGTGVSPLHF
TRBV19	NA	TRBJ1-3	CASSVIRSSGNTIYF
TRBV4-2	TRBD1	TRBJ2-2	CASTRDRANTGELFF
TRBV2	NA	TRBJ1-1	CASSEAWVGDTEAFF
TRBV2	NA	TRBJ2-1	CASSVERLSDEQFF
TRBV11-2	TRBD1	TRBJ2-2	CASSRNTGGRHTGELFF
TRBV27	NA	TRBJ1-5	CASSSTRASRSQHF
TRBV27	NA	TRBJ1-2	CASSLGRANYGYTF
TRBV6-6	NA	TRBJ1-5	CASSYSLNQPQHF
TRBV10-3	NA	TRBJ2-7	CAIRSTDGYEQYF
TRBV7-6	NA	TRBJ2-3	CASSLVGDTDTQYF
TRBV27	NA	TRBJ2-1	CASSLRGTNNEQFF
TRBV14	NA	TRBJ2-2	CASSQAEFLAGNTGELFF
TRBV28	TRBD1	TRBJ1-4	CASQGGGFNEKLFF
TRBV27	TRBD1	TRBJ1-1	CASSLAQGAVTEAFF
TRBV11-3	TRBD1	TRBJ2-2	CASRLGTENTGELFF
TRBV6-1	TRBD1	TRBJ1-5	CASRGGTGGNQPQHF
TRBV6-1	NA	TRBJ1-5	CASSEATPWGNQPQHF
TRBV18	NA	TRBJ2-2	CASSPTRGETGELFF
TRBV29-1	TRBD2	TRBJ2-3	CSVLAGGTDTQYF
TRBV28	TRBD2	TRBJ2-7	CASSLVGGPYEQYF